The 16 T cell receptor beta chains presented below share a single source sample, sequenced in a study of PD-1 blockade in classical Hodgkin lymphoma. TCRdb's copy holds only in-frame clones and misses some; the assay was immunoSEQ multiplex PCR. The sample has 25,000 to 35,000 clones, 60% to 85% seen once. Relapses following autologous stem cell transplantation were seen in all patients, with brentuximab vedotin exposure varying. The sample consisted of peripheral blood mononuclear cells (PBMCs), taken before the second cycle of nivolumab. These receptors all come from a human donor with classical Hodgkin lymphoma.

J is TRBJ2-2 and V is TRBV5-1; tentative D call: TRBD1 (6 bases). From germline, CDR1 is SGHRS and CDR2 YFSETQ. Trimming pared 6 bases from V and 0 bases from J, leaving 18 bases between. The CDR3 is 17 residues long. CDR3 DNA: TGCGCCAGCAATTCGGGGATCAAGGGGGCGAACACCGGGGAGCTGTTTTTT. This gives the protein CASNSGIKGANTGELFF.

The V and J genes are TRBV28 and TRBJ1-2; 7 bases are a match to TRBD1. This CDR3 contains 16 residues. V shed 7 bases, J shed 7 bases, and the junction held 18 bases outside the gene matches. The germline V gene encodes CDR1 MDHEN and CDR2 SYDVKM. This CDR3 reads CASTSGRGSPDPGYTF. The CDR3 DNA reads as TGTGCCAGCACCTCGGGCAGGGGGTCGCCTGACCCTGGCTACACCTTC.

By share, this clone counts as medium-sized (0.01 to 0.1%). CDR3 DNA sequence: TGTGCCAGCAGTGAGTGGGGTAAGACTGAAGCTTTCTTT. Protein: CASSEWGKTEAFF. The chain combines TRBV2 with TRBJ1-1; no firm D call. Between the trimmed V and J ends, which lost 3 bases and 5 bases, there was a span of 10 bases. Germline-derived CDR1 and CDR2 are SNHLY and FYNNEI. This CDR3 has 13 amino acids.

This chain connects TRBV29-1 to TRBJ2-5, with TRBD2 as a possible D gene (6 bases). The CDR3 length is 12 residues. The germline V gene has CDR1 SQVTM and CDR2 ANQGSEA. V was shortened by 4 bases and J by 5 bases, with 11 bases between the two germline ends. The CDR3 loop is CSVVGGGETQYF. CDR3 DNA: TGCAGCGTTGTCGGGGGTGGGGAGACCCAGTACTTC.

The chain couples TRBV11-2 to TRBJ2-5, with 8 positions matching TRBD1. V lost 2 bases and J lost 3; bases outside the gene matches: 8. The CDR3 consists of 16 residues. Germline V lookup: CDR1 SGHAT, CDR2 FQNNGV. Here the CDR3 DNA reads TGTGCCAGCAGCTTACAGTCCGGGACAGGAGAAGAGACCCAGTACTTC. Its protein is CASSLQSGTGEETQYF.

The V and J genes are TRBV28 and TRBJ2-7; weak D call: TRBD1 (5 bases). Trimming stripped 5 bases from V and 3 bases from J, with 17 bases between. This CDR3 is built from 15 residues. Germline lookup yields CDR1 MDHEN and CDR2 SYDVKM. In DNA form, the CDR3 reads TGTGCCAGCAGTACGGAGTCGGACAATAACTACGAGCAGTACTTC. Translating gives CASSTESDNNYEQYF. Combining the CDR3 with reference TRBV28 and TRBJ2-7 gives the whole variable domain DVKVTQSSRYLVKRTGEKVFLECVQDMDHENMFWYRQDPGLGLRLIYFSYDVKMKEKGDIPEGYSVSREKKERFSLILESASTNQTSMYLCASSTESDNNYEQYFGPGTRLTVT.

This clone has more than one count but fewer than ten. This chain connects TRBV19 to TRBJ2-1; TRBD2 matches 12 bases. Germline CDR1 LNHDA, CDR2 SQIVND (reference sequence). V lost 3 bases and J lost 6; bases outside the gene matches: 6. This CDR3 is 16 amino acids long. The CDR3 loop reads CASSIRGGLAGNEQFF. CDR3 nucleotide sequence: TGTGCCAGTAGTATTAGAGGGGGACTAGCGGGCAATGAGCAGTTCTTC.

In nucleotides, the CDR3 is TGTGCCAGCAGCTCCTCTAGGACCTCCAATGAGCAGTTCTTC. Protein sequence: CASSSSRTSNEQFF. The rearrangement uses TRBV7-3 and TRBJ2-1; unclear D gene. The germline V and J ends were trimmed by 4 bases and 6 bases, with 13 bases remaining between them. CDR1 is SGHTA and CDR2 is FQGTGA in the germline V gene. This CDR3 region has 14 residues.

The V call is TRBV19, the J call TRBJ2-5; D may be TRBD2 (7 bases). CDR1 LNHDA and CDR2 SQIVND come from the germline V gene (reference sequence). The CDR3 length is 15 residues. The V gene lost 3 bases and the J gene lost 2 bases, with 13 bases spanning the gap. The CDR3 here is CASSMDSGAQETQYF. CDR3 nucleotides: TGTGCCAGTAGTATGGACAGCGGGGCTCAAGAGACCCAGTACTTC.

The chain recombines TRBV4-2 with TRBJ2-1, with D unresolved. The germline V gene has CDR1 LGHNA and CDR2 YNFKEQ. V lost 1 base and J lost 6, with 10 bases in between. The CDR3 sequence is 14 residues long. CDR3 protein: CASSQGHGSNEQFF. The CDR3 DNA follows: TGTGCCAGCAGCCAAGGTCACGGAAGCAATGAGCAGTTCTTC.

In nucleotides, the CDR3 is TGTGCCTGGAGTGCAGGGACAGAGAACACTGAAGCTTTCTTT. Amino acids: CAWSAGTENTEAFF. The rearrangement links TRBV30 to TRBJ1-1; 7 bases line up with TRBD1. The trim removed 1 base at V and 1 base at J, leaving 3 bases unmatched. Germline V gene sequence: CDR1 GTSNPN, CDR2 SVGIG (reference sequence). CDR3 length equals 14 residues.

This clone came up a few times. The chain combines TRBV4-1 with TRBJ2-1; 10 bases line up with TRBD2. Germline V gene lookup returns CDR1 MGHRA and CDR2 YSYEKL. J lost 10 bases, V lost 6 bases, and 6 bases had no gene match. CDR3 length: 13 residues. The chain's CDR3 is CASRVAGGMEQFF. The CDR3 DNA is TGCGCCAGCAGGGTAGCGGGGGGCATGGAGCAGTTCTTC.

Remarks on this clone: Other DNA sequences in the same sample also yield this CDR3. The V and J genes are TRBV5-1 and TRBJ2-7, with D possibly being TRBD1 or TRBD2 (5 bases each). Looked up from germline, CDR1 is SGHRS and CDR2 is YFSETQ. The CDR3 is 13 amino acids. V dropped 0 bases and J dropped 3 bases, with 7 bases sitting between them. The CDR3 is CASSLGGYYEQYF. The CDR3 region has the DNA TGCGCCAGCAGCTTGGGGGGGTACTACGAGCAGTACTTC.

The rearrangement joins TRBV7-9 to TRBJ2-3; D remains unclear. V gave up 0 bases and J gave up 6 bases, with 4 bases separating them. The germline V gene encodes CDR1 SEHNR and CDR2 FQNEAQ (reference sequence). This CDR3 spans 12 amino acids. CDR3 residues: CASSLAFDTQYF. The DNA of the CDR3 is TGTGCCAGCAGCTTAGCTTTCGATACGCAGTATTTT.

The chain is built from TRBV6-6 and TRBJ2-7; D is ambiguous. This CDR3 is 11 amino acids long. Trimming took off 6 bases at V and 2 bases at J, with 5 bases between the two ends. CDR1 is MNHNY and CDR2 is SVGAGI in the germline V gene (reference sequence). CDR3 sequence: CASSLTYEQYF. CDR3 DNA sequence: TGTGCCAGCAGCCTCACCTACGAGCAGTACTTC.

The chain employs TRBV27 and TRBJ2-3; D uncertain. V was pared by 4 bases and J by 2 bases, with 16 bases between. This CDR3 is built from 16 residues. Germline loops: CDR1 MNHEY, CDR2 SMNVEV (reference sequence). CDR3 sequence (DNA): TGTGCCAGCAGTTCGCTCTCGGCCGAAACCACAGATACGCAGTATTTT. It is translated as CASSSLSAETTDTQYF.